This TCR beta chain was captured by sequencing in a study of cytomegalovirus exposure and HLA in healthy donors. Trimming cost V 6 bases and J 4 bases; bases outside gene matches: 5. Germline V lookup: CDR1 LNHNV, CDR2 YYDKDF (reference sequence). The CDR3 spans 14 residues. Amplification used 60 Vbeta primers and 13 Jbeta primers. Using immunoSEQ multiplex PCR, the repertoire was profiled, and TCRdb retains in-frame clones only, with some absent. The sample lists a few hundred thousand clones, 70% to 90% occurring once. The sequencing sample was made of PBMCs. This clonotype was sampled from a woman aged 55-70 years in good health and CMV-seropositive. The chain has TRBV15 and TRBJ1-5, with 8 bases aligning to TRBD1. The CDR3 loop is CATRSGGLNQPQHF. CDR3 in DNA: TGTGCCACCAGATCAGGGGGCCTTAATCAGCCCCAGCATTTT.